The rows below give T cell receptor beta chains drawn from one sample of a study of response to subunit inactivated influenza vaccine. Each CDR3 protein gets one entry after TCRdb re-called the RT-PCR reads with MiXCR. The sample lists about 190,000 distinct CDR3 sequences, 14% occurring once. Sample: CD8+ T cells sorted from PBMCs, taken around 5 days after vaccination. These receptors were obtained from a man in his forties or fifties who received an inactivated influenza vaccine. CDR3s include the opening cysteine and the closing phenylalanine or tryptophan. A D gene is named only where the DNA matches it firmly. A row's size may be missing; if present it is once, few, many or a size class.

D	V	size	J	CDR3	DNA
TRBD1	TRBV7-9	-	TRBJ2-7	CASSWAGTGSYEQYF	TGTGCCAGCAGCTGGGCCGGGACAGGCTCCTACGAGCAGTACTTC
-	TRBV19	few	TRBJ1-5	CASSRLRDRHDQPQHF	TGTGCCAGTAGTAGACTCCGGGACCGCCATGATCAGCCCCAGCATTTT
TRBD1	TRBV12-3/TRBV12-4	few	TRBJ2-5	CASSLTTGRETQYF	TGTGCCAGCAGTCTTACGACAGGGCGAGAGACCCAGTACTTC
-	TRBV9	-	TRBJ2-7	CASSAPGGTYEQYF	TGTGCCAGCAGCGCCCCAGGAGGGACCTACGAGCAGTACTTC
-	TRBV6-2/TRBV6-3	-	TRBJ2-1	CASSYLATYNEQFF	TGTGCCAGCAGTTATCTTGCTACCTACAATGAGCAGTTCTTC
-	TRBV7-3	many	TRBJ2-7	CASSLDGSSYEQYF	TGTGCCAGCAGCTTGGACGGGAGCTCCTACGAGCAGTACTTC
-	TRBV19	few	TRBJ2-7	CARAGTEPYEQYF	TGTGCCCGTGCCGGGACGGAACCCTACGAGCAGTACTTC
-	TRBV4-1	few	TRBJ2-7	CASRKDESLSSYEQYF	TGCGCCAGCAGAAAAGATGAGTCCTTGAGCTCCTACGAGCAGTACTTC
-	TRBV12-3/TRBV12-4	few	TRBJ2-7	CASSLAGTSEQYF	TGTGCCAGCAGTTTAGCTGGGACATCCGAGCAGTACTTC
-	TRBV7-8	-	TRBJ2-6	CASSLGPSSGANVLTF	TGTGCCAGCAGCTTAGGTCCGAGCTCTGGGGCCAACGTCCTGACTTTC
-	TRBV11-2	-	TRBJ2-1	CASSRDEQFF	TGTGCCAGCAGCCGGGATGAGCAGTTCTTC
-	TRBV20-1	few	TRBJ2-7	CSARDTDYEQYF	TGCAGTGCTAGGGACACCGACTACGAGCAGTACTTC
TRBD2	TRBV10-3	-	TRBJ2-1	CAISDLAVNNEQCF	TGTGCCATCAGTGACCTAGCGGTGAACAATGAGCAGTGCTTC
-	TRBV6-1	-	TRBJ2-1	CASIGHINEQFF	TGTGCCAGCATAGGGCACATCAATGAGCAGTTCTTC
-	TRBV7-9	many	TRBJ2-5	CASSLYRGETQYF	TGTGCCAGCAGCTTATATAGGGGAGAGACCCAGTACTTC
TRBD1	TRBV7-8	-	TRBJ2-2	CASSPSGTGGIGELFF	TGTGCCAGCAGCCCATCCGGGACAGGGGGCATCGGGGAGCTGTTTTTT
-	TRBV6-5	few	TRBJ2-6	CASSYDARGANVLTF	TGTGCCAGCAGTTACGATGCCCGGGGGGCCAACGTCCTGACTTTC
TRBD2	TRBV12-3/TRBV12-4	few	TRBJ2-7	CASSLGEGYEQYF	TGTGCCAGCAGTTTGGGGGAGGGTTACGAGCAGTACTTC
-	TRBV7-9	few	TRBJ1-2	CASSLPREHGYTF	TGTGCCAGCAGCTTGCCCAGGGAACATGGCTACACCTTC
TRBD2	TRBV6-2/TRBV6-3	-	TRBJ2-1	CASSYPLAGGWANEQFF	TGTGCCAGCAGTTACCCACTAGCGGGAGGGTGGGCCAATGAGCAGTTCTTC
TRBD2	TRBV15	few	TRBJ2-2	CATSRDLGGTGELFF	TGTGCCACCAGCAGAGATTTGGGAGGGACCGGGGAGCTGTTTTTT
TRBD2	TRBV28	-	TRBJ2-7	CASSLGGGRSSYEQYF	TGTGCCAGCAGTCTCGGGGGGGGTCGAAGCTCCTACGAGCAGTACTTC
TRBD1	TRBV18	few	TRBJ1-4	CASSPMGQDNEKLFF	TGTGCCAGCTCACCAATGGGACAGGATAATGAAAAACTGTTTTTT
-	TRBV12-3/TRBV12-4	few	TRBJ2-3	CASSLASQFSTDTQYF	TGTGCCAGCAGTTTGGCTAGTCAGTTTAGCACAGATACGCAGTATTTT
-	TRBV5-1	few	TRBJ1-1	CASSPIESAEAFF	TGCGCCAGCAGCCCAATAGAGAGCGCTGAAGCTTTCTTT